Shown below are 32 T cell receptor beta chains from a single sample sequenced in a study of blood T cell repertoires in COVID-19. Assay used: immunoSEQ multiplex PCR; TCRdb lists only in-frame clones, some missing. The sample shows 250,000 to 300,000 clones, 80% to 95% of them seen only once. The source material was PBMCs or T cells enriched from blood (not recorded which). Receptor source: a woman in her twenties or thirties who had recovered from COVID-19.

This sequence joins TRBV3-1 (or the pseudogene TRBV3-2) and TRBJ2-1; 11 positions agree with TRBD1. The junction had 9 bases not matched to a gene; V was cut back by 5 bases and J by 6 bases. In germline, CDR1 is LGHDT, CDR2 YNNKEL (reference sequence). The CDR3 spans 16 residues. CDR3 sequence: CASSVPGQGGFNEQFF. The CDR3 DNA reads TGTGCCAGCAGCGTACCGGGACAGGGGGGGTTCAATGAGCAGTTCTTC.

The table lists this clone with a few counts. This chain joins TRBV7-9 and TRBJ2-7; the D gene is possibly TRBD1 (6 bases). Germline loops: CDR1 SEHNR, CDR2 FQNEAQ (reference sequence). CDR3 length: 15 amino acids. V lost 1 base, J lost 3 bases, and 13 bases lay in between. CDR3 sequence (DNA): TGTGCCAGCAGCTTAGGGGGACACTTATACTACGAGCAGTACTTC. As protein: CASSLGGHLYYEQYF.

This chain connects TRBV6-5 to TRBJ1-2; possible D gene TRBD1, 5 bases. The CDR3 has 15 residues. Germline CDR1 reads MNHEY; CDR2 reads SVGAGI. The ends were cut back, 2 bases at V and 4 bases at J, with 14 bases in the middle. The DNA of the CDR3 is TGTGCCAGCAGTTACGAAAGGAGCGGGGGCTATGGCTACACCTTC. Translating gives CASSYERSGGYGYTF.

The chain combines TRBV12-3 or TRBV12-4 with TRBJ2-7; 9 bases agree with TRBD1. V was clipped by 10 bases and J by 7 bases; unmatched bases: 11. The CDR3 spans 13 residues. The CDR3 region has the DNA TGTGCCATCGCGAAACAGGGGGCTGGGGAGCAGTACTTC. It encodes CAIAKQGAGEQYF.

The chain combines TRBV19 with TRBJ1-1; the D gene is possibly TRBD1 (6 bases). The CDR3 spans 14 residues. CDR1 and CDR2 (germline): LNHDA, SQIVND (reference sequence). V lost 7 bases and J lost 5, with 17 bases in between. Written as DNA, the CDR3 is TGTGCCAGTACTTCTACAGGGATTTGGACTGAAGCTTTCTTT. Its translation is CASTSTGIWTEAFF.

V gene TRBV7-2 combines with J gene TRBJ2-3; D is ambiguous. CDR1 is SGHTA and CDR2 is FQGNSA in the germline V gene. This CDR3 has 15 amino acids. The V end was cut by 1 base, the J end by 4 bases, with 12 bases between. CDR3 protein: CASSLVFLSPDTQYF. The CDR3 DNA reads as TGTGCCAGCAGCTTAGTCTTTCTTTCCCCAGATACGCAGTATTTT. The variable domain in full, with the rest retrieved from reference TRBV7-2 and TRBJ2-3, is GAGVSQSPSNKVTEKGKDVELRCDPISGHTALYWYRQSLGQGLEFLIYFQGNSAPDKSGLPSDRFSAERTGGSVSTLTIQRTQQEDSAVYLCASSLVFLSPDTQYFGPGTRLTVL.

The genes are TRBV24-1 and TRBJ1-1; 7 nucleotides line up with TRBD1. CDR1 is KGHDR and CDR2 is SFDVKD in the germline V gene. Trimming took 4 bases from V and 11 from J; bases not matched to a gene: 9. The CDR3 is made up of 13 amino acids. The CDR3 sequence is CATSEMTGRRAFF. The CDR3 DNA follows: TGTGCCACCAGTGAAATGACAGGGAGAAGGGCTTTCTTT.

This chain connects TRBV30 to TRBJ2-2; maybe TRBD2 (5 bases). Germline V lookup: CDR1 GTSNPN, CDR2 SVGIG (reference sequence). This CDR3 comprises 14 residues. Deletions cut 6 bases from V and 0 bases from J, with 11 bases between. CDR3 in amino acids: CACLGVANTGELFF. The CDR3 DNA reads TGTGCCTGTCTGGGAGTCGCGAACACCGGGGAGCTGTTTTTT.

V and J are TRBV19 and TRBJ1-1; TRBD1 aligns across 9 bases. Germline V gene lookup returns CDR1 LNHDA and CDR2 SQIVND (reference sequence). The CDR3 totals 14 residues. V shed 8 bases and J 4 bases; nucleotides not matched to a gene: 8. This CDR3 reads CASETGTGTTEAFF. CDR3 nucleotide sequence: TGTGCCAGTGAGACCGGGACAGGGACCACTGAAGCTTTCTTT.

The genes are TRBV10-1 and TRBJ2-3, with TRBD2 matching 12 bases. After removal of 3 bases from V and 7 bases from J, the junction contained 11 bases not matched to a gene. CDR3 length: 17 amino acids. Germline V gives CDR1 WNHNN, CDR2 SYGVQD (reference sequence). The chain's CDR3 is CASSDPSTSGREYTQYF. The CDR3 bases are TGCGCCAGCAGTGACCCGTCGACTAGCGGGAGAGAATATACGCAGTATTTT.

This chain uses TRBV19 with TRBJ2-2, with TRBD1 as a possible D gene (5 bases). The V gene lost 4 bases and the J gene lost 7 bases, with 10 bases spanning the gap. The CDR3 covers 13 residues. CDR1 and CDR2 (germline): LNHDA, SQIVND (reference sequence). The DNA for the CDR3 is TGTGCCAGTAGTACCGGACATAGCGGGGAGCTGTTTTTT. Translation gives CASSTGHSGELFF.

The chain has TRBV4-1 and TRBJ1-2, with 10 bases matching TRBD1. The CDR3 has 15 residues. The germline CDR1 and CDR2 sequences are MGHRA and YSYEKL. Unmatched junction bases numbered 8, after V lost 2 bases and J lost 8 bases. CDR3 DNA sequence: TGCGCCAGCAGCCAACCCACGGGACAGGGGAAAGGCTACACCTTC. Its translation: CASSQPTGQGKGYTF.

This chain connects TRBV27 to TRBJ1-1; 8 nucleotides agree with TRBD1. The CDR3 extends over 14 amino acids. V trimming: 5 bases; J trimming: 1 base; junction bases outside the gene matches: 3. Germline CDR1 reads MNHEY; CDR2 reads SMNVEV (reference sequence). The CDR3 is CASSPGQGNTEAFF. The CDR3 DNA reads TGTGCCAGCAGTCCTGGACAGGGGAACACTGAAGCTTTCTTT.

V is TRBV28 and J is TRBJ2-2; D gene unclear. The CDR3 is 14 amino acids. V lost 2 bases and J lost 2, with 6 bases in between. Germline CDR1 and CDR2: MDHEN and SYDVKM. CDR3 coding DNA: TGTGCCAGCAGTTTAGGCGGCAACACCGGGGAGCTGTTTTTT. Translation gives CASSLGGNTGELFF.

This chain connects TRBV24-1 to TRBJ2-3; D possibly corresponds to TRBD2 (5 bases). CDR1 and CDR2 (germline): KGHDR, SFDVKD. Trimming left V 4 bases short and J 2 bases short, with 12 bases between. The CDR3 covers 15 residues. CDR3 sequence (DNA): TGTGCCACCAGTGAAACTGGACGGGACACAGATACGCAGTATTTT. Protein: CATSETGRDTDTQYF.

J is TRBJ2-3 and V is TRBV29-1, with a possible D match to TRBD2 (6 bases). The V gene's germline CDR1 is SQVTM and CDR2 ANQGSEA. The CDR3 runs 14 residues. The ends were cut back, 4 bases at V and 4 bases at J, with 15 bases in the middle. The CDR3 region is CSVVRPGVADTQYF. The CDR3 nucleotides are TGCAGCGTTGTACGTCCGGGAGTGGCAGATACGCAGTATTTT.

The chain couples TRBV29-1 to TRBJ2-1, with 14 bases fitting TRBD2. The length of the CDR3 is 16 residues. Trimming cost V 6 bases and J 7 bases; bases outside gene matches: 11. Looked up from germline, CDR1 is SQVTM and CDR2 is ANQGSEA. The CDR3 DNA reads TGCAGCGTGAAACTGCCGGGACTAGCGGGAGTTAATGAGCAGTTCTTC. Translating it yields CSVKLPGLAGVNEQFF.

This chain's CDR3 is CASSLAESSYEQYF. CDR3 coding DNA: TGTGCCAGCAGCTTAGCAGAGAGCTCCTACGAGCAGTACTTC. The J gene is TRBJ2-7, the V gene TRBV7-2; unclear D gene. The CDR3 runs 14 residues. The germline gives CDR1 SGHTA, CDR2 FQGNSA. V lost 0 bases to trimming and J lost 0 bases, with 6 bases between them.

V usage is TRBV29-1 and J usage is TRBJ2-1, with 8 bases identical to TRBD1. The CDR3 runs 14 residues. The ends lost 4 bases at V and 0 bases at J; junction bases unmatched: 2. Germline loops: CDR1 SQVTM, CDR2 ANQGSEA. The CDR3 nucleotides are TGCAGCGTTGTAGGGACAGGCTCCTACAATGAGCAGTTCTTC. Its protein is CSVVGTGSYNEQFF.

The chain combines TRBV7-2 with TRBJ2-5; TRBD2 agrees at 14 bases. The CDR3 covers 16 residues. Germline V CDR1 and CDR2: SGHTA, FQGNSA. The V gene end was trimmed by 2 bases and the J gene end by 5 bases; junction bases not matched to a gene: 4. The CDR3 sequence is CASSLLTSGRGETQYF. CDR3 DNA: TGTGCCAGCAGCTTATTGACTAGCGGGAGGGGGGAGACCCAGTACTTC. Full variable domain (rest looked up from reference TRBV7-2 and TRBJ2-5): GAGVSQSPSNKVTEKGKDVELRCDPISGHTALYWYRQSLGQGLEFLIYFQGNSAPDKSGLPSDRFSAERTGGSVSTLTIQRTQQEDSAVYLCASSLLTSGRGETQYFGPGTRLLVL.

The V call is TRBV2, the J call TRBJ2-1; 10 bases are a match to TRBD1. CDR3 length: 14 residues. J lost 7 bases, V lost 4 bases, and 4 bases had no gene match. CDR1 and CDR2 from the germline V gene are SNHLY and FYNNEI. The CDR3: CASSGTGGMNEQFF. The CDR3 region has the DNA TGTGCCAGCAGTGGGACAGGGGGTATGAATGAGCAGTTCTTC.

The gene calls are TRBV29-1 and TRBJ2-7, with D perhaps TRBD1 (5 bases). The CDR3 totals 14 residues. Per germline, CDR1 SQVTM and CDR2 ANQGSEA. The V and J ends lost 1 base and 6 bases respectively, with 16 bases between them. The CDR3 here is CSVEVRDRTTEQYF. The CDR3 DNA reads TGCAGCGTTGAAGTACGTGACAGAACTACCGAGCAGTACTTC.

The CDR3 DNA reads TGTGCCAGCAGTGGCCGACAGGCCGATACGCAGTATTTT. Protein product: CASSGRQADTQYF. This chain uses TRBV25-1 with TRBJ2-3; a possible D gene is TRBD1 (6 bases). The CDR3 totals 13 residues. In germline, CDR1 is MGHDK, CDR2 SYGVNS. Deletions cut 4 bases from V and 6 bases from J, with 11 bases between.

CDR3 region: CASSLRDSYEQYF. Here the CDR3 DNA reads TGTGCCAGCAGCCTACGGGACAGCTACGAGCAGTACTTC. The V and J genes are TRBV7-9 and TRBJ2-7, with TRBD1 matching 7 bases. Germline V gene sequence: CDR1 SEHNR, CDR2 FQNEAQ (reference sequence). CDR3 length equals 13 residues. The ends lost 5 bases at V and 3 bases at J; junction bases unmatched: 4. Full variable domain (rest looked up from reference TRBV7-9 and TRBJ2-7): DTGVSQNPRHKITKRGQNVTFRCDPISEHNRLYWYRQTLGQGPEFLTYFQNEAQLEKSRLLSDRFSAERPKGSFSTLEIQRTEQGDSAMYLCASSLRDSYEQYFGPGTRLTVT.

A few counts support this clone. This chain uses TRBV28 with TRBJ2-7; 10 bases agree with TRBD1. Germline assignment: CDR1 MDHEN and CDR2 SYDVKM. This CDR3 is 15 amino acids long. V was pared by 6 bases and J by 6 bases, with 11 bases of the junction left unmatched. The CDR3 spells CASRKWTGGWVEQYF. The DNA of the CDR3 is TGTGCCAGCAGGAAATGGACAGGGGGTTGGGTCGAGCAGTACTTC.

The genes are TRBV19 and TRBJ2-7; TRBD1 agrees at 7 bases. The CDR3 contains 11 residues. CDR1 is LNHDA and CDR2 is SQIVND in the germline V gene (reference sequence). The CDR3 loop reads CGTGDSYEQYF. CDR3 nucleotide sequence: TGTGGTACAGGGGATTCCTACGAGCAGTACTTC.

The CDR3 loop reads CASSYWGGRAGDTQYF. In DNA, the CDR3 is TGTGCCAGCAGCTACTGGGGCGGGAGGGCCGGAGATACGCAGTATTTT. This chain uses TRBV11-2 with TRBJ2-3, with 9 bases lining up with TRBD2. The CDR3 contains 16 residues. The V gene's germline CDR1 is SGHAT and CDR2 FQNNGV. V trimming: 4 bases; J trimming: 5 bases; junction bases outside the gene matches: 10.

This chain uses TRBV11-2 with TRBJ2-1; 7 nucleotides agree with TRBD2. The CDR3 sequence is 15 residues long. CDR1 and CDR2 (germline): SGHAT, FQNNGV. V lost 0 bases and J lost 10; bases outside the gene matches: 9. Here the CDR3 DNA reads TGTGCCAGCAGCTTAGATCCGGGGCGGGAGCGGGAGCAGTTCTTC. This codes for CASSLDPGREREQFF.

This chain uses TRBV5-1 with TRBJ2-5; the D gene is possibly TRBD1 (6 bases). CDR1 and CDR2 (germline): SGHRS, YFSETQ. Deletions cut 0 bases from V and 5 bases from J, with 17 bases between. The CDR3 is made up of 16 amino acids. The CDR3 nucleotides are TGCGCCAGCAGCTTGGGGCTTACGGACAGAAGGGAGACCCAGTACTTC. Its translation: CASSLGLTDRRETQYF.

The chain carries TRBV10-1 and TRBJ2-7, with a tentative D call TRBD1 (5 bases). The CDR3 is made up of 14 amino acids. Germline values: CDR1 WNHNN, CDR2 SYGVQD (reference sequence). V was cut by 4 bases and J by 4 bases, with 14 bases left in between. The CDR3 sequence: CASSGGDRVYEQYF. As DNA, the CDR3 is TGCGCCAGCAGTGGAGGCGACAGAGTATACGAGCAGTACTTC.

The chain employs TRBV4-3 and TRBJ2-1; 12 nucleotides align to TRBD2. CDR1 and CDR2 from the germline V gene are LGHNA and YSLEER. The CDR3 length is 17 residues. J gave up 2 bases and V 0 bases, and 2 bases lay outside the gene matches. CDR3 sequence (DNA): TGCGCCAGCAGCCAAGAGAGACTAGCGGGAGCCTACAATGAGCAGTTCTTC. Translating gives CASSQERLAGAYNEQFF.

For the CDR3, the DNA is TGTGCCAGCAGTGGATGGCCTAGCGACCTTGGAAATGAGCAGTTCTTC. The encoded protein is CASSGWPSDLGNEQFF. The V and J genes are TRBV6-2 or TRBV6-3 and TRBJ2-1, with D possibly TRBD2 on 6 matching bases. Germline V gene data show CDR1 as MNHEY and CDR2 as SVGEGT. The CDR3 loop spans 16 amino acids. Trimming took off 5 bases at V and 7 bases at J, with 21 bases between the two ends.